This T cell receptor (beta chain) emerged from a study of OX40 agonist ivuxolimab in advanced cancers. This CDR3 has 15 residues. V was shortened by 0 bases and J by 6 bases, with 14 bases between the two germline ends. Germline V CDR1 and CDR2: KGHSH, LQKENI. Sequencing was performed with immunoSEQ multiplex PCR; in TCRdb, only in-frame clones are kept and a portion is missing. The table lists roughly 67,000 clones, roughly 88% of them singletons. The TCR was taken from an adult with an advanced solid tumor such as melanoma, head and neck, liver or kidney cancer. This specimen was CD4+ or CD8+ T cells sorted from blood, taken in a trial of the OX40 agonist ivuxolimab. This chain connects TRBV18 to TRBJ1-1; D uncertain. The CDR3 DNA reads TGTGCCAGCTCACCACCCAACCCCAGCGGGTCTGAAGCTTTCTTT. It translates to CASSPPNPSGSEAFF.